This TCR beta chain was recovered during a study of cytomegalovirus exposure and HLA in healthy donors. In the study overall: Approximately 180 million T cells yielded 117 million unique TCR beta sequences, as an earlier analysis found.

This CDR3 is 13 amino acids long. V was clipped by 8 bases and J by 4 bases, with 15 bases between them. The germline gives CDR1 LGHNA, CDR2 YSLEER. A multiplex PCR was run with 60 Vbeta primers and 13 Jbeta primers. Generated by immunoSEQ multiplex PCR, the TCRdb table keeps only in-frame clones and is missing some. The table lists some 180,000 clones, about 81% of them singletons. Donors counted as nominally healthy when sampled, yet unrecorded immune exposures were likely. This TCR was recovered from a man aged 40-49 years in good health and CMV-seronegative. The chain uses TRBV4-3 and TRBJ2-7, with D maybe TRBD1 (6 bases). Sequenced sample: PBMCs. CDR3 sequence reads: CASGKIGGYEQYF. The CDR3 DNA sequence: TGCGCCAGCGGCAAGATAGGGGGTTACGAGCAGTACTTC.